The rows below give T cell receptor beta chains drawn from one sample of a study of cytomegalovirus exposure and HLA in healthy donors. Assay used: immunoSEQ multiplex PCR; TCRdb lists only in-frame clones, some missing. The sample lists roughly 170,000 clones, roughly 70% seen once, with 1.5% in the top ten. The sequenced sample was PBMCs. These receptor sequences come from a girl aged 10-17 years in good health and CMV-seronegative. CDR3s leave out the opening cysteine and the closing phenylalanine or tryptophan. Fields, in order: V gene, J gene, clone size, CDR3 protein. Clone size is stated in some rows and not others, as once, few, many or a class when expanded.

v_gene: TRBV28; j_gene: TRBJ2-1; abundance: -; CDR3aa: ASSTEGTGRNEQF
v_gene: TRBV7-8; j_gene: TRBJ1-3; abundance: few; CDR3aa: ASSLQTGIRRNTIY
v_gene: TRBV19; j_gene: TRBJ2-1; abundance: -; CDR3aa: ASSTTSGYNEQF
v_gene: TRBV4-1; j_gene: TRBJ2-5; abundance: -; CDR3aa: ASSQPLSRERVTQY
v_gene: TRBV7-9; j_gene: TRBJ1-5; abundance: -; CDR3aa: ASTRWAGDNQPQH
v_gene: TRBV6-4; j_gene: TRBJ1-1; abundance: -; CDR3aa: ASSPGVDTEAF
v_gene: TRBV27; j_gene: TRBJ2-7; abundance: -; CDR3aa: ASSLGQETYEQY
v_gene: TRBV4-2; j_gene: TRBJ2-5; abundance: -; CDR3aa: ASSQPGETQY
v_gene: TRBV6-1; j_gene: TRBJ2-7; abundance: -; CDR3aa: ASSAGRWSEQY
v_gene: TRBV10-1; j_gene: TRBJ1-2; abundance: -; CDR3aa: ASSESTRTGIDWYGYT
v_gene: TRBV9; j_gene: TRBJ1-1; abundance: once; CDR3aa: ASSGGRTEAF
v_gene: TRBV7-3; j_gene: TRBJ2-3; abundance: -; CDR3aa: ASSPGPARGGRTDTQY
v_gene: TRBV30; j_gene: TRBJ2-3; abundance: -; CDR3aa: AWRGVGGVSTDTQY
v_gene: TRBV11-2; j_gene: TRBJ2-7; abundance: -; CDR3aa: ASSLDGTVTYEQY
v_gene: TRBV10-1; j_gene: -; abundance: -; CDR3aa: ASSEGGSYEQY
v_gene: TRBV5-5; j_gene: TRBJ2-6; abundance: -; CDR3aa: ASSLGANVLT
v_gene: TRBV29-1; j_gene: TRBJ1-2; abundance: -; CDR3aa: SVESGTYGYT
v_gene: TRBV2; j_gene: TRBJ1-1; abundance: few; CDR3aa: ASSAPGGGTEAF
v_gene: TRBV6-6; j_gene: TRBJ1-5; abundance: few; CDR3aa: ASSRDRQGLSPQH
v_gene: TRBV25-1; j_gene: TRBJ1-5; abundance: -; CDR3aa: ASSGTNQPQH
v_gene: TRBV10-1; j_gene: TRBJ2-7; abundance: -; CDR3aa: ASSDYDRDEQY
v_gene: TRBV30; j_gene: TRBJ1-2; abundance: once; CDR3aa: AWSAEGAKVGYT
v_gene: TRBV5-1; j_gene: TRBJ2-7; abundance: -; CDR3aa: ASSLDPSGAYSYEQY
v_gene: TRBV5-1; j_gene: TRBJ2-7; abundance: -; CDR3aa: ASSEGVLEQY
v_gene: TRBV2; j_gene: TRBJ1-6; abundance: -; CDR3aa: ASSGLRTVNSPLH
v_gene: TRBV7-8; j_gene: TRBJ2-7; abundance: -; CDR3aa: ASSYPDRGQAYEQY
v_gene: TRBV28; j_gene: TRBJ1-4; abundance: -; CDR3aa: ASSPPGATNEKLF
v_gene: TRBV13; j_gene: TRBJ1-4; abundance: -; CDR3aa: ASSSLTSMVTNEKLF
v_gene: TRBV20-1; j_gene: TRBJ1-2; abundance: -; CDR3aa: SAPGYGYT
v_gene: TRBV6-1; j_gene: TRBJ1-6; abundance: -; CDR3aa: ASSEWTDFGSPLH
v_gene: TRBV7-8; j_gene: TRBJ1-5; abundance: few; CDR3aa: ASSSGQGNQPQH
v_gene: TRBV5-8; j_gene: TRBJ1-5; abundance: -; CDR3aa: ASSLFRGGRSNQPQH
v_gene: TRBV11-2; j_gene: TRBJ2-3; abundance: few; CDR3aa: ASSLTRASDTQY
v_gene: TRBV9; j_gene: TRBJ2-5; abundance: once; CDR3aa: ASSARGGREETQY
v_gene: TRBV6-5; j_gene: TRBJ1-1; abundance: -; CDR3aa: ASSLTGNTEAF
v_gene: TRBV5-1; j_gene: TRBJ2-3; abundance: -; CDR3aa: ASSGGRRSTTDTQY
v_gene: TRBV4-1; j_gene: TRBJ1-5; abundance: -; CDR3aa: ASRQVTGGPQPQH
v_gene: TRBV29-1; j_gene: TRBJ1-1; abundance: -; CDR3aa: SGGEGNEAF
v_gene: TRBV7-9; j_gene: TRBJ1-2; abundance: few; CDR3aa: ASSAAQTGAYGYT
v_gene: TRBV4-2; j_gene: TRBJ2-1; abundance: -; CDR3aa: ASSQDPTSGNEQF